This T cell receptor beta chain was sequenced in a study of T cells after yellow fever vaccination. Overall study context: The SMART-Seq v4 Ultra Low Input method served to prepare the low-cell-number fractions.

Study conclusions and caveats: Repertoires obtained by FACS sorting could include abundant clonotypes that entered as contaminants from the bulk population. A weaker but faster secondary response was observed, peaking on day 5 versus 15.

This clonotype was seen ten or more times. Antigen specificity is unknown. A single record per CDR3 protein comes from TCRdb applying MiXCR to the 5' RACE reads. In the table there are some 120,000 distinct CDR3 sequences, 6.5% to 9% of which are singletons. This CDR3 is 13 amino acids long. Germline V gene lookup returns CDR1 MDHEN and CDR2 SYDVKM. Trimming pared 4 bases from V and 5 bases from J, leaving 9 bases between. The source material was CD8+ T cells sorted from PBMCs, sampled 45 days after the yellow fever booster vaccination. This chain joins TRBV28 and TRBJ2-1; D unresolved. This clonotype originated in a man aged 25 to 40 who received the YFV17D yellow fever vaccine. CDR3 region: CASSYGPDNEQFF. The DNA for the CDR3 is TGTGCCAGCAGTTACGGCCCCGACAATGAGCAGTTCTTC.